The 20 T cell receptor beta chains below were found in one sample sequenced in a study of cytomegalovirus exposure and HLA in healthy donors. PCR primers comprised 60 Vbeta and 13 Jbeta primers. The method was immunoSEQ multiplex PCR; TCRdb's version includes in-frame clones alone and lacks a portion of them. The repertoire holds about 140,000 clones, with nearly 80% as singletons. Sequencing input: PBMCs. The receptors come from a male donor in good health and CMV-seronegative.

The genes are TRBV6-4 and TRBJ1-5, with D uncertain. Trimming shortened V by 4 bases and J by 2 bases, and 12 bases separated the two germline ends. This CDR3 spans 15 amino acids. Germline loops: CDR1 MRHNA, CDR2 SNTAGT. CDR3 in amino acids: CASSVEGWGNQPQHF. CDR3 nucleotides: TGTGCCAGCAGTGTGGAGGGTTGGGGCAATCAGCCCCAGCATTTT.

The chain uses TRBV15 and TRBJ1-2, with TRBD1 matching over 7 bases. Germline loops: CDR1 LNHNV, CDR2 YYDKDF (reference sequence). The trim removed 0 bases at V and 6 bases at J, leaving 7 bases unmatched. The CDR3 is made up of 15 amino acids. The CDR3 reads CATSRDSTGSDGYTF. DNA for the CDR3: TGTGCCACCAGCAGAGACTCGACAGGGAGCGATGGCTACACCTTC.

This clone was counted a few times. The chain couples TRBV19 to TRBJ1-2; D is possibly TRBD1 (6 bases). Trimming cost V 5 bases and J 4 bases, with 20 bases left between them. This CDR3 is built from 16 residues. CDR1 and CDR2 from the germline V gene are LNHDA and SQIVND (reference sequence). The CDR3 spells CASSPPLAGALYGYTF. CDR3 coding DNA: TGTGCCAGTAGTCCCCCTTTGGCAGGGGCCCTCTATGGCTACACCTTC.

This clone was detected a few times. Different DNA sequences within this sample yield the same CDR3. The chain links TRBV4-3 to TRBJ1-2, with 10 bases lining up with TRBD1. This CDR3 contains 14 residues. Germline V gene data show CDR1 as LGHNA and CDR2 as YSLEER. The trim removed 3 bases at V and 4 bases at J, leaving 2 bases unmatched. CDR3 sequence reads: CASSQDRGSYGYTF. The CDR3 nucleotides are TGCGCCAGCAGCCAGGACAGGGGGAGCTATGGCTACACCTTC.

This chain joins TRBV30 and TRBJ1-5; the D gene is possibly TRBD1 (6 bases). This CDR3 comprises 13 residues. V was trimmed by 0 bases and J by 11 bases, leaving 14 bases between them. Per germline, CDR1 GTSNPN and CDR2 SVGIG (reference sequence). The CDR3 loop is CAWSVQGPSAQHF. CDR3 nucleotides: TGTGCCTGGAGTGTACAGGGACCCTCCGCCCAGCATTTT.

The CDR3: CASKERGSHKEADTQYF. Written as DNA, the CDR3 is TGTGCCAGCAAAGAGCGGGGGTCTCACAAGGAGGCAGATACGCAGTATTTT. The V call is TRBV2, the J call TRBJ2-3; 8 bases fit TRBD2. CDR3 size: 17 residues. Germline lookup yields CDR1 SNHLY and CDR2 FYNNEI. With V trimmed by 7 bases and J by 4 bases, 16 bases remained unmatched.

The gene calls are TRBV2 and TRBJ1-2, with D perhaps matching TRBD1 (5 bases). V dropped 4 bases and J dropped 5 bases, with 14 bases sitting between them. CDR1 is SNHLY, CDR2 FYNNEI, per germline. The CDR3 is made up of 14 amino acids. The CDR3 loop reads CASSVGRAEYGYTF. CDR3 nucleotides: TGTGCCAGCAGTGTCGGCAGGGCGGAATATGGCTACACCTTC.

The sample holds one count of this clone. The chain combines TRBV9 with TRBJ2-7; 9 nucleotides align to TRBD1. V lost 4 bases to trimming and J lost 6 bases; unmatched junction nucleotides: 2. This CDR3 region has 12 residues. Germline V gene sequence: CDR1 SGDLS, CDR2 YYNGEE. CDR3 in DNA: TGTGCCAGCAGCCGGACAGGGGTCGAGCAGTACTTC. Translation: CASSRTGVEQYF.

V is TRBV6-5 and J is TRBJ1-6; no definite D call. V was trimmed by 0 bases and J by 8 bases, leaving 8 bases between them. This CDR3 contains 14 residues. Germline CDR1 and CDR2: MNHEY and SVGAGI. The CDR3 region is CASSYSTKHSPLHF. CDR3 in DNA: TGTGCCAGCAGTTACTCCACCAAGCATTCACCCCTCCACTTT.

The chain has TRBV5-4 and TRBJ2-1; 9 positions agree with TRBD1. J lost 2 bases, V lost 4 bases, and 4 bases had no gene match. Germline CDR1 reads SGHNT; CDR2 reads YYREEE (reference sequence). The CDR3 is 15 residues long. The CDR3 loop reads CASSRDRETYNEQFF. The CDR3 DNA follows: TGTGCCAGCAGCCGGGACAGGGAAACCTACAATGAGCAGTTCTTC.

In this sample, this clone turned up a few times. V usage is TRBV4-1 and J usage is TRBJ2-5; D might be TRBD1 (6 bases). This CDR3 is built from 14 residues. V lost 6 bases and J 0 bases, leaving 11 bases between the germline ends. CDR1 is MGHRA, CDR2 YSYEKL, per germline. The CDR3 reads CASSRTGYQETQYF. In DNA, the CDR3 is TGCGCCAGCAGTCGAACAGGGTACCAAGAGACCCAGTACTTC.

The chain couples TRBV19 to TRBJ2-5; TRBD1 matches 8 bases. The germline gives CDR1 LNHDA, CDR2 SQIVND (reference sequence). J gave up 1 base and V 1 base, and 5 bases lay outside the gene matches. The CDR3 extends over 16 amino acids. The CDR3 DNA reads as TGTGCCAGTAGTATAGGTCAGGGGGCGTCCCAAGAGACCCAGTACTTC. Translated: CASSIGQGASQETQYF.

As DNA, the CDR3 is TGTGCCAGCAGCTTTGGAACGAGGGGGCTTTCAGAGACCCAGTACTTC. Translating gives CASSFGTRGLSETQYF. The gene calls are TRBV11-2 and TRBJ2-5, with 7 positions matching TRBD1. Germline trimming cut 3 bases from V and 4 bases from J; bases unmatched to any gene: 11. Germline V gives CDR1 SGHAT, CDR2 FQNNGV. The length of the CDR3 is 16 residues.

A note on this clone: The sample has other DNA sequences that encode this CDR3 too. The chain employs TRBV9 and TRBJ1-1; perhaps TRBD1 as D (5 bases). This CDR3 has 13 residues. CDR1 and CDR2 from the germline V gene are SGDLS and YYNGEE. V was shortened by 3 bases and J by 0 bases, with 6 bases between the two germline ends. The chain's CDR3 is CASSGQLNTEAFF. CDR3 sequence (DNA): TGTGCCAGCAGCGGACAGTTGAACACTGAAGCTTTCTTT. Combining the CDR3 with reference TRBV9 and TRBJ1-1 gives the whole variable domain DSGVTQTPKHLITATGQRVTLRCSPRSGDLSVYWYQQSLDQGLQFLIQYYNGEERAKGNILERFSAQQFPDLHSELNLSSLELGDSALYFCASSGQLNTEAFFGQGTRLTVV.

The V and J genes are TRBV6-1 and TRBJ1-2, with 7 bases lining up with TRBD1. Germline CDR1 reads MNHNS; CDR2 reads SASEGT. Trimming removed 4 bases from V and 4 bases from J; junction bases left unmatched: 9. The CDR3 sequence is 15 residues long. As DNA, the CDR3 is TGTGCCAGCAGTGGCCAGACAGGGAACCTCTATGGCTACACCTTC. It specifies CASSGQTGNLYGYTF.

The chain combines TRBV19 with TRBJ1-5, with TRBD1 matching over 8 bases. The germline V gene encodes CDR1 LNHDA and CDR2 SQIVND (reference sequence). J gave up 7 bases and V 4 bases, and 9 bases lay outside the gene matches. This CDR3 contains 15 residues. The chain's CDR3 is CASSSGTGSWQPQHF. The CDR3 nucleotides read TGTGCCAGTAGTAGTGGGACAGGCTCGTGGCAGCCCCAGCATTTT.

The rearrangement links TRBV11-2 to TRBJ1-3, with 7 bases that match TRBD1. The CDR3 runs 14 residues. V trimming: 5 bases; J trimming: 4 bases; junction bases outside the gene matches: 5. CDR1 and CDR2 (germline): SGHAT, FQNNGV. Written as DNA, the CDR3 is TGTGCCAGCAGCCAGCCGACAGGGGGAAACACCATATATTTT. Its translation: CASSQPTGGNTIYF.

This chain joins TRBV9 and TRBJ1-5; TRBD1 matches 8 bases. Germline CDR1 and CDR2: SGDLS and YYNGEE. J was trimmed by 7 bases and V by 3 bases; bases with no gene match: 6. There are 14 residues in the CDR3. CDR3 loop: CASSAGQGEQPQHF. The DNA of the CDR3 is TGTGCCAGCAGCGCAGGACAGGGAGAACAGCCCCAGCATTTT.

In its sample, this clone was seen a few times. This chain uses TRBV6-4 with TRBJ2-3; TRBD1 is a possible D gene (6 bases). CDR3 length: 16 amino acids. V shed 6 bases and J shed 2 bases, with 18 bases lying between them. Germline V gives CDR1 MRHNA, CDR2 SNTAGT. The CDR3 DNA sequence: TGTGCCAGCAGCCGACAAGAGGGGACATCCACAGATACGCAGTATTTT. Translated, it gives CASSRQEGTSTDTQYF.

V is TRBV5-5 and J is TRBJ2-7, with TRBD1 identical over 8 bases. Germline values: CDR1 SGHKS, CDR2 YYEKEE (reference sequence). The J segment lost 4 bases and the V segment lost 4 bases, leaving 4 bases of the junction unmatched. The CDR3 extends over 13 amino acids. The CDR3 region is CASSPQGAYEQYF. The DNA of the CDR3 is TGTGCCAGCAGCCCCCAGGGGGCTTACGAGCAGTACTTC.